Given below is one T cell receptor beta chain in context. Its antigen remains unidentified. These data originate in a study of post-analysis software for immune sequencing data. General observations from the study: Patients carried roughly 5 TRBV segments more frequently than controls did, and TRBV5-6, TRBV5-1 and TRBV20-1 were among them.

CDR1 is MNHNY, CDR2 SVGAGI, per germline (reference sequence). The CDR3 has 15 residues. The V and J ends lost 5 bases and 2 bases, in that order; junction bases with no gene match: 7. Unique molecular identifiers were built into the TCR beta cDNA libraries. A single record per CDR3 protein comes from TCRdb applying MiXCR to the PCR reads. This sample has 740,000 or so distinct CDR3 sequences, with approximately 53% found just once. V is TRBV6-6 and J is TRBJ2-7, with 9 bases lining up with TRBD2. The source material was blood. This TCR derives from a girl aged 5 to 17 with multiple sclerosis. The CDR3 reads CASSPPAGGAYEQYF. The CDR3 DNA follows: TGTGCCAGCAGTCCCCCGGCGGGGGGGGCCTACGAGCAGTACTTC.